This T cell receptor (beta chain) was captured in a study of blood T cell repertoires in COVID-19. Measured with immunoSEQ multiplex PCR; TCRdb has only the in-frame clones, and not every one. In the table there are 250,000 to 350,000 clones, 92% of which are singletons. Trimming left V 7 bases short and J 5 bases short, with 12 bases between. The CDR3 covers 13 residues. Per the germline V gene, CDR1 is MDHEN and CDR2 is SYDVKM. Recovered status applied to Cohort 3 donors who had two consecutive negative PCRs. It also applied to those with clearance or with symptom resolution. The sample consisted of PBMCs or T cells enriched from blood (not recorded which). This receptor was identified in a woman in her 30s who had recovered from COVID-19. The chain couples TRBV28 to TRBJ2-1; D possibly corresponds to TRBD1 (6 bases). The CDR3 reads CASIRDIDNEQFF. The CDR3 DNA reads TGTGCCAGCATTCGGGACATTGACAATGAGCAGTTCTTC.